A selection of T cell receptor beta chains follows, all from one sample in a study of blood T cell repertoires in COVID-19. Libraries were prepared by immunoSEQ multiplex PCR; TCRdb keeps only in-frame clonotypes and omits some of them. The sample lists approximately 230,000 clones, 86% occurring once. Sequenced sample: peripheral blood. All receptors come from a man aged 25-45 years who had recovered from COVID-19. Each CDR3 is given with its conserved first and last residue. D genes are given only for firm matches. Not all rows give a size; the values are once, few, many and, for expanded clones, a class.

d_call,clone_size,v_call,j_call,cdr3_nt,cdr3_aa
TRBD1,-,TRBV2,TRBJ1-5,TGTGCCAGCAGTACTCAGGGGGATGTACAGCCCCAGCATTTT,CASSTQGDVQPQHF
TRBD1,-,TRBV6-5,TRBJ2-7,TGTGCCAGCAGTTTACAAGGACAGGCCTCCCACGAGCAGTACTTC,CASSLQGQASHEQYF
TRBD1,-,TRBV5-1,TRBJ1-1,TGCGCCAGCAGCTTGCCACCGGGACAGGGGGTAGATACTGAAGCTTTCTTT,CASSLPPGQGVDTEAFF
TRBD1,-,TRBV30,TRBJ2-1,TGTGCCTGGCGGAGGACAGGCTCCTACAATGAGCAGTTCTTC,CAWRRTGSYNEQFF
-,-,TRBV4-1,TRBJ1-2,TGCGCCAGCAGCCAAGATCCCCCGGGAACTTATGGCTACACCTTC,CASSQDPPGTYGYTF
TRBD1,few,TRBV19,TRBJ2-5,TGTGCCAGTAGTGACAGGGTCCAGTCGACCCAGTACTTC,CASSDRVQSTQYF
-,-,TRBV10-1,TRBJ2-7,TGCGCCAGCAGTGAGTGGGGGGGCCCCTACGAGCAGTACTTC,CASSEWGGPYEQYF
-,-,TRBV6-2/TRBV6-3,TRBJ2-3,TGTGCCAGCAGCAAGTCCCGGGGGTGGTCAGGCACAGATACGCAGTATTTT,CASSKSRGWSGTDTQYF
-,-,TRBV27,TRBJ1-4,TGTGCCAGCAGTTTCACTTGGGGAGCAACTAATGAAAAACTGTTTTTT,CASSFTWGATNEKLFF
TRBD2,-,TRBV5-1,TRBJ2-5,TGCGCCAGCAGCTCCGGGACTAGCGTACAAGAGACCCAGTACTTC,CASSSGTSVQETQYF
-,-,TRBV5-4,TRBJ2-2,TGTGCCAGCAGCTTGGATCGAGCGTCAACTAACACCGGGGAGCTGTTTTTT,CASSLDRASTNTGELFF
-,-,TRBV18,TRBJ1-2,TGTGCCAGCTCACCAGGAGACAGCCAATTTTTC,CASSPGDSQFF
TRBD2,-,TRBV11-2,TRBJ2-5,TGTGCCAGCAGCAGGGGAGCGGGGGTAGAGACCCAGTACTTC,CASSRGAGVETQYF